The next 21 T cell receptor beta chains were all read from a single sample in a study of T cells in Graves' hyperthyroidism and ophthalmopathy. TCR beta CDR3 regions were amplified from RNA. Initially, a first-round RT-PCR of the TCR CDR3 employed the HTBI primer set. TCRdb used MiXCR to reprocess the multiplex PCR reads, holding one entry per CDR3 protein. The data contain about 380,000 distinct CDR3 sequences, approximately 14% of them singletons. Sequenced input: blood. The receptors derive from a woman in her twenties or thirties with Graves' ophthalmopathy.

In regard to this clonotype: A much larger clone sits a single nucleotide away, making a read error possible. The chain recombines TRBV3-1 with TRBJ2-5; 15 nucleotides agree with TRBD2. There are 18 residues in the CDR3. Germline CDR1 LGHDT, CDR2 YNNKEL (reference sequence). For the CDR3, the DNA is TGTGCCAGGAGCCACGACCCCGGACTAGCGGGGGGGGTGGAGACCCAGTACTTC. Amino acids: CARSHDPGLAGGVETQYF.

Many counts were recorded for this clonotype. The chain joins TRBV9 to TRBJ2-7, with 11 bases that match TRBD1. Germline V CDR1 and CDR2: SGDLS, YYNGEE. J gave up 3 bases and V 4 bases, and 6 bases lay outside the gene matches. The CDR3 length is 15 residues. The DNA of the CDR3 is TGTGCCAGCAGCATGGGACAGGGGGGAAACTACGAGCAGTACTTC. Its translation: CASSMGQGGNYEQYF.

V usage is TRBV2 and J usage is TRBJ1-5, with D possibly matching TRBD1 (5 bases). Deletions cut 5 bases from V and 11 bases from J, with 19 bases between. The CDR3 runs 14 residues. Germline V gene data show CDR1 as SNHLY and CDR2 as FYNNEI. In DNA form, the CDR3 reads TGTGCCAGCAGTCCGGGACTCCCTGGGGATTCCCAGCATTTT. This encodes CASSPGLPGDSQHF.

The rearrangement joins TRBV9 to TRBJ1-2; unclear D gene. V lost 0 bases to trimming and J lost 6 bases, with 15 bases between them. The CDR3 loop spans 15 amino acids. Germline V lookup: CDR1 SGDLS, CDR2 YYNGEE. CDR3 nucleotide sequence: TGTGCCAGCAGCGTAGGTGGAGGGCGGACTGATGGCTACACCTTC. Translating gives CASSVGGGRTDGYTF.

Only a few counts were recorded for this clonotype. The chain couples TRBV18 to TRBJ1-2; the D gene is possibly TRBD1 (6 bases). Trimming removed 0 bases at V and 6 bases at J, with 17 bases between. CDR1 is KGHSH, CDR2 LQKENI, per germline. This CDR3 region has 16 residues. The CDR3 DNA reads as TGTGCCAGCTCACCACCGACCGTCAGGGGTATTGATGGCTACACCTTC. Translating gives CASSPPTVRGIDGYTF.

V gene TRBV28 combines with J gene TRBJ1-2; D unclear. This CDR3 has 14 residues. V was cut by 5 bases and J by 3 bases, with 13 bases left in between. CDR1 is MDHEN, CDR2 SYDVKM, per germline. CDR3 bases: TGTGCCAGCAGTCCCGGCCTAGGTGACTATGGCTACACCTTC. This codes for CASSPGLGDYGYTF.

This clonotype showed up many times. The DNA of the CDR3 is TGTGCCAGCCGATTAATGGCAGGGGGCGATGAGCAGTTCTTC. Translating it yields CASRLMAGGDEQFF. The rearrangement joins TRBV6-1 to TRBJ2-1, with 8 bases fitting TRBD1. V shed 8 bases and J 8 bases; nucleotides not matched to a gene: 11. The germline V gene has CDR1 MNHNS and CDR2 SASEGT. This CDR3 comprises 14 residues.

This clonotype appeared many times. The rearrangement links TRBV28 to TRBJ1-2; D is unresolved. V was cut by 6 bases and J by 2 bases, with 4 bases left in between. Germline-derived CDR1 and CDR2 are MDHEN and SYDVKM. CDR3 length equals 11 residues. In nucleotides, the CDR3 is TGTGCCAGCAGGGAAAACTATGGCTACACCTTC. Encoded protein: CASRENYGYTF.

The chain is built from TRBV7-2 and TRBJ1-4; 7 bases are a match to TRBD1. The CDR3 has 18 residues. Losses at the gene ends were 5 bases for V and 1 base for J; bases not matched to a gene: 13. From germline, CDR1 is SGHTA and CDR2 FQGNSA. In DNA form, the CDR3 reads TGTGCCAGCAGCATAACCCACCGGGACAGCCTAACTAATGAAAAACTGTTTTTT. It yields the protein CASSITHRDSLTNEKLFF.

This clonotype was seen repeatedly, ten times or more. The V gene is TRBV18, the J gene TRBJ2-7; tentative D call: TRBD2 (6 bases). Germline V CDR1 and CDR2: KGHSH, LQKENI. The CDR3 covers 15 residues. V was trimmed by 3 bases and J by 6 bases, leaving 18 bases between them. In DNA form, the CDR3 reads TGTGCCAGCTCACCGCGTAGCGGAGGCTCCCTCGAGCAGTACTTC. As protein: CASSPRSGGSLEQYF.

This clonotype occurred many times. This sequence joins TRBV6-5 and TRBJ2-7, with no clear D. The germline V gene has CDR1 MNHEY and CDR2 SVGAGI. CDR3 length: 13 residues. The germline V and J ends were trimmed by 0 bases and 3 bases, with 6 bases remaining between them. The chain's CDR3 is CASSYSSNYEQYF. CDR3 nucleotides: TGTGCCAGCAGTTACTCGAGTAACTACGAGCAGTACTTC.

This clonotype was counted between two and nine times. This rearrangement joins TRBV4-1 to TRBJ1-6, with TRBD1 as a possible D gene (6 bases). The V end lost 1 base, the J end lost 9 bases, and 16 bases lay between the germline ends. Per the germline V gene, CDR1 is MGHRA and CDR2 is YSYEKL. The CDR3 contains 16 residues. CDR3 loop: CASSQAEGRGVSPLHF. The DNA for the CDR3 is TGCGCCAGCAGCCAAGCTGAGGGCAGGGGCGTTTCACCCCTCCACTTT.

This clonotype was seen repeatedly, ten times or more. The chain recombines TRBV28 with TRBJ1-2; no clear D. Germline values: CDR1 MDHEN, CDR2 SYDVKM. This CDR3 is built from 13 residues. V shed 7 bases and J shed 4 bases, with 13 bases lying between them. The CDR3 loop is CASTTTSGYGYTF. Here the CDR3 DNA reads TGTGCCAGCACCACGACATCGGGCTATGGCTACACCTTC.

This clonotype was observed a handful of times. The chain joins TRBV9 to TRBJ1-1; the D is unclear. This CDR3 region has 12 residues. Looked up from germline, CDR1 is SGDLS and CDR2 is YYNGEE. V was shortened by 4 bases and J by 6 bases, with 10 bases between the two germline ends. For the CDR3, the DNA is TGTGCCAGCAGCACCGACACTTCTGAAGCTTTCTTT. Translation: CASSTDTSEAFF. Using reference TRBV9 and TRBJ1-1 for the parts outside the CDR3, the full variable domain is DSGVTQTPKHLITATGQRVTLRCSPRSGDLSVYWYQQSLDQGLQFLIQYYNGEERAKGNILERFSAQQFPDLHSELNLSSLELGDSALYFCASSTDTSEAFFGQGTRLTVV.

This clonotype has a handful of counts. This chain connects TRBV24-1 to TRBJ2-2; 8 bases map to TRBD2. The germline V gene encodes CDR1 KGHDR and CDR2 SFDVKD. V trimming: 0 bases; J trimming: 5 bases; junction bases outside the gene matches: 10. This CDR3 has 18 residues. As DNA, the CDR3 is TGTGCCACCAGTGATTTGCTCTCCGGGACTAGAGGTACCGGGGAGCTGTTTTTT. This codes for CATSDLLSGTRGTGELFF.

The CDR3 DNA follows: TGCGCCAGCAGCCAAGCGGTCGCGGGGGGGCCCGCTGAGCAGTTCTTC. It specifies CASSQAVAGGPAEQFF. The chain uses TRBV4-1 and TRBJ2-1; TRBD2 matches 9 bases. This CDR3 comprises 16 residues. V lost 1 base and J lost 9; bases outside the gene matches: 10. Germline loops: CDR1 MGHRA, CDR2 YSYEKL.

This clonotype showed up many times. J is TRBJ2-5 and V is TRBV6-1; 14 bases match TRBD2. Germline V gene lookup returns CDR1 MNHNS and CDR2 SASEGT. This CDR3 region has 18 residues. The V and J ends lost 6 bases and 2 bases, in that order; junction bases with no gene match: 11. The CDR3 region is CASSLLLGTSGGQETQYF. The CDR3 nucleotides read TGTGCCAGCAGCCTACTTTTAGGGACTAGCGGGGGACAAGAGACCCAGTACTTC.

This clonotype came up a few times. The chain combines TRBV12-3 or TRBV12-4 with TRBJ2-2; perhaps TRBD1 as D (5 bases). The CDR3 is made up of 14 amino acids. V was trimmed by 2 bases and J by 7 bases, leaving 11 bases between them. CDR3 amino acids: CASSLMQGGGELFF. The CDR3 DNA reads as TGTGCCAGCAGTTTAATGCAGGGTGGCGGGGAGCTGTTTTTT.

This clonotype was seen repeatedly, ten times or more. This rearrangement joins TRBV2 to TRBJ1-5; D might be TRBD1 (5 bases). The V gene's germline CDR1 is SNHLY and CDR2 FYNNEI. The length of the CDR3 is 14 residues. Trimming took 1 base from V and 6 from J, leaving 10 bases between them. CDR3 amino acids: CASSEGVGGQPQHF. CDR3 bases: TGTGCCAGCAGTGAAGGAGTGGGGGGTCAGCCCCAGCATTTT.

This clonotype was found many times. CDR3 region: CASSLWGTGTYEQYF. In DNA, the CDR3 is TGTGCCAGCAGTTTATGGGGGACAGGGACCTACGAGCAGTACTTC. This chain links TRBV28 with TRBJ2-7; 9 positions match TRBD1. The CDR3 totals 15 residues. Germline assignment: CDR1 MDHEN and CDR2 SYDVKM. Trimming cost V 0 bases and J 2 bases; bases outside gene matches: 2.

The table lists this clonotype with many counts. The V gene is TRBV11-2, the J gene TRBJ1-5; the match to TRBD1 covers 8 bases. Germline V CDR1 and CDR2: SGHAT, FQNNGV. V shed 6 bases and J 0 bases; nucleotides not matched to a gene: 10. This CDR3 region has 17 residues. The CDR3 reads CASSMTGDQYSNQPQHF. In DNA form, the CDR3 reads TGTGCCAGCAGTATGACAGGGGACCAATATAGCAATCAGCCCCAGCATTTT.